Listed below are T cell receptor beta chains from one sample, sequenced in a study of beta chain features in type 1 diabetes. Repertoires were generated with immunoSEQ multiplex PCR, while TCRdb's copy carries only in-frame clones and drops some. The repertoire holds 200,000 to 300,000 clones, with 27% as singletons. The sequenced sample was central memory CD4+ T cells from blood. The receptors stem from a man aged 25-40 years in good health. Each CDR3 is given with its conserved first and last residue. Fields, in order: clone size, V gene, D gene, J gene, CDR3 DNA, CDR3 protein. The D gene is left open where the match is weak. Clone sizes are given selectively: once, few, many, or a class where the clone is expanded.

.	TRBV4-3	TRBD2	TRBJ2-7	TGCGCCAGCAGCCCGGGAGGTAGCGGGGGCGAGCAGTACTTC	CASSPGGSGGEQYF
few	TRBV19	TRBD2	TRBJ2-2	TGTGCCAGTAGTATAGATCCTTGGACTAGCGGGATCAACACCGGGGAGCTGTTTTTT	CASSIDPWTSGINTGELFF
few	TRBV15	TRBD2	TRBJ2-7	TGTGCCACCAGCAGAGATGGTAGTAGCGGGAGGGGCGAGCAGTACTTC	CATSRDGSSGRGEQYF
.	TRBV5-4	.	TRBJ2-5	TGTGCCAGCAGCGGGGGACGGACGGAGACCCAGTACTTC	CASSGGRTETQYF
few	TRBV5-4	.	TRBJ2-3	TGTGCCAGCAGCTTGGACGGACGAGACACAGATACGCAGTATTTT	CASSLDGRDTDTQYF
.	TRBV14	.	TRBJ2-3	TGTGCCAGCAGCCAAGGACAGACAACGCAGTATTTT	CASSQGQTTQYF
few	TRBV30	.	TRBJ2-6	TGTGCCTGGAACAGAGGTTCAGGGGCCAACGTCCTGACTTTC	CAWNRGSGANVLTF
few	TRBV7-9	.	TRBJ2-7	TGTGCCAGCAGCTTCGAGCAGTACTTC	CASSFEQYF
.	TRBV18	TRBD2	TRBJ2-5	TGTGCCAGCTCGCCTGGGACTAGCGGGGGGATTCAAGAGACCCAGTACTTC	CASSPGTSGGIQETQYF
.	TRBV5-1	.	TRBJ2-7	TGCGCCAGCAGGGTTGAGTTAAGCTCCTACGAGCAGTACTTC	CASRVELSSYEQYF
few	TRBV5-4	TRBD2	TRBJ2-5	TGTGCCAGCAGTGGGCCGAGGACTAGCGGGGAAGAAGAGACCCAGTACTTC	CASSGPRTSGEEETQYF
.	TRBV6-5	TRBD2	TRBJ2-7	TGTGCCAGCAGTTACTCTAGCGGGGTCTACGAGCAGTACTTC	CASSYSSGVYEQYF
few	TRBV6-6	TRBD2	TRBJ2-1	TGTGCCAGCAGGCGGACTAGCGGGAGCGATGAGCAGTTCTTC	CASRRTSGSDEQFF
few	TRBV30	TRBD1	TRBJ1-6	TGTGCCTGGAGTACAACAGGGGACGTTAATTCACCCCTCCACTTT	CAWSTTGDVNSPLHF
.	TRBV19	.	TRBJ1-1	TGTGCCAGTAGTCCAGTGCAGGGGATGAACACTGAAGCTTTCTTT	CASSPVQGMNTEAFF
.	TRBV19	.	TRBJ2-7	TGTGCCAGTAGTGCTTTCTCGGGGAGTAAGTCCTACGAGCAGTACTTC	CASSAFSGSKSYEQYF
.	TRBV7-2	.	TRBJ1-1	TGTGCCAGCAGCCCGAGGGGAACTGAAGCTTTCTTT	CASSPRGTEAFF
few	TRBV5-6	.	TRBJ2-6	TGTGCCAGCAGCTTGCCTGGGGCCAACGTCCTGACTTTC	CASSLPGANVLTF
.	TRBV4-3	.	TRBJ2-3	TGCGCCAGCAGTCTGGCGGGGGCGAGCACAGATACGCAGTATTTT	CASSLAGASTDTQYF
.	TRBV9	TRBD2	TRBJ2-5	TGTGCCAGCAGCGCACTAGCGGGAGGGTCAGAGACCCAGTACTTC	CASSALAGGSETQYF
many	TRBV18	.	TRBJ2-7	TGTGCCAGCTCACAGTTTGACGAGCAGTACTTC	CASSQFDEQYF
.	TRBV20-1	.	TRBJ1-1	TGCAGTGCTAGTCGGGGACTTGAAGCTTTCTTT	CSASRGLEAFF
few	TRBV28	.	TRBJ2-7	TGTGCCAGCAGTTTAGTAACCAGAAAGAGCTCCTACGAGCAGTACTTC	CASSLVTRKSSYEQYF
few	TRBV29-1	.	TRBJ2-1	TGCAGCGTTGTGCGGACTCGCAATGAGCAGTTCTTC	CSVVRTRNEQFF
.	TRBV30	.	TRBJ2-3	TGTGCCTGGAGTGAGCAGGCCGGTACGCAGTATTTT	CAWSEQAGTQYF
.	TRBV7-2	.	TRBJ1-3	TGTGCCAGCAGCTTTGCGCAATCTGGAAACACCATATATTTT	CASSFAQSGNTIYF
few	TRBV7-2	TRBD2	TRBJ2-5	TGTGCCAGCAGCCCCGGGGGGGCCGGGGAGACCCAGTACTTC	CASSPGGAGETQYF
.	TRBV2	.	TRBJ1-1	TGTGCCAGCAGTGATCGGGGGTTTGAAGCTTTCTTT	CASSDRGFEAFF
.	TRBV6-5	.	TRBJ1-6	TGTGCCAGCAATCCGAACGAAGGACCAGCCATGCCCCTCCACTTT	CASNPNEGPAMPLHF
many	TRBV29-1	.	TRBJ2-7	TGCAGCGTTGGCGACAGGTCTTACGAGCAGTACTTC	CSVGDRSYEQYF
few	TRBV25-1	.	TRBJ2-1	TGTGCCAGCAGTGAGGGACGGTACAATGAGCAGTTCTTC	CASSEGRYNEQFF
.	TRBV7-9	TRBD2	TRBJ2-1	TGTGCCAGCAGCTTGGGTAGCGGGGCCTCCAATGAGCAGTTCTTC	CASSLGSGASNEQFF
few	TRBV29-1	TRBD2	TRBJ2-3	TGCAGCGTTGCAGGACTAGCGGGGGTAATCGATACGCAGTATTTT	CSVAGLAGVIDTQYF
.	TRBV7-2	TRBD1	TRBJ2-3	TGTGCCAGCAGCTTAGTGGGACAGGGCCCAGATACGCAGTATTTT	CASSLVGQGPDTQYF
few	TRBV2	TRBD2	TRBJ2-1	TGTGCCAGCAGTGATCTGAAGCGGGAGGGCAACAATGAGCAGTTCTTC	CASSDLKREGNNEQFF
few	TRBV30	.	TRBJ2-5	TGTGCCTGGAGTCCCTCAGCCGGGTACCCTATATACTTC	CAWSPSAGYPIYF
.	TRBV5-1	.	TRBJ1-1	TGCGCCAGCAGCTTGGGGGGTGTAAACACTGAAGCTTTCTTT	CASSLGGVNTEAFF
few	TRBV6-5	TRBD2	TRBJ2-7	TGTGCCAGCAGTTACGGGACTAGCGACCACGAGCAGTACTTC	CASSYGTSDHEQYF
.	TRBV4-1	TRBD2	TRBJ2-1	TGCGCCAGCAGCCAAACGGTACTAGCGGAACCCTACAATGAGCAGTTCTTC	CASSQTVLAEPYNEQFF
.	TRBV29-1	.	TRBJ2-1	TGCAGCGCCTGCCATAGAACCAGTCCGCAGTTCTTC	CSACHRTSPQFF
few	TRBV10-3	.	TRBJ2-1	TGTGCCATCAGTGAACCACCCTACGGTGGCGATGAGCAGTTCTTC	CAISEPPYGGDEQFF
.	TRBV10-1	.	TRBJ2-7	TGCGCCAGCAGCCCAGGGGATCCCCCGGGGCAGTACTTC	CASSPGDPPGQYF
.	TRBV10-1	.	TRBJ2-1	TGCGCCAGCAGTGAGGGTCAGGGGCTGGGCAATGAGCAGTTCTTC	CASSEGQGLGNEQFF
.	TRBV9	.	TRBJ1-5	TGTGCCAGCAGCGTTTCACAGGGCGGCGAGCCCCAGCATTTT	CASSVSQGGEPQHF
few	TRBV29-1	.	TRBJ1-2	TGCAGCGGTGTGGGATCCGAACAGGCTAGCTATGGCTACACCTTC	CSGVGSEQASYGYTF
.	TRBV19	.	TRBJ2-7	TGTGCCAGTAGTAGATATTTCGACAGCTCCTACGAGCAGTACTTC	CASSRYFDSSYEQYF
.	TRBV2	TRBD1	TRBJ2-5	TGTGCCAGCTCCTTCGACAGGGTGTCCGAGACCCAGTACTTC	CASSFDRVSETQYF
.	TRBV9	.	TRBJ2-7	TGTGCCAGCAGCGTAGGACAGGGAGGGGAGCAGTACTTC	CASSVGQGGEQYF